Shown below are 17 T cell receptor beta chains from a single sample sequenced in a study of blood T cells in healthy people across ages. With a J-beta primer mix and a sample-barcoded 5' primer, a second PCR ran about 6 to 11 cycles. TCRdb passed the 5' RACE reads through MiXCR, listing each CDR3 protein once. The table has 1.8 million or so distinct CDR3 sequences, about 39% seen once. Sample: blood. The receptors originated from a human donor in good health.

The chain links TRBV4-2 to TRBJ2-7; a possible D gene is TRBD2 (6 bases). The germline CDR1 and CDR2 sequences are LGHNA and YNFKEQ. Trimming removed 1 base at V and 6 bases at J, with 13 bases between. The CDR3 spans 14 residues. CDR3 sequence: CASSQGTLGGEQYF. The DNA for the CDR3 is TGTGCCAGCAGCCAAGGGACCCTCGGGGGCGAGCAGTACTTC.

The V gene is TRBV7-9, the J gene TRBJ2-4; no clear D gene. Germline-derived CDR1 and CDR2 are SEHNR and FQNEAQ (reference sequence). The CDR3 sequence is 14 residues long. V lost 5 bases and J 13 bases, leaving 21 bases between the germline ends. CDR3 sequence (DNA): TGTGCCAGCAGCCCTATGGGCGATCCTTTAGAGCAGTACTTC. Its protein product is CASSPMGDPLEQYF. Using reference TRBV7-9 and TRBJ2-4 for the parts outside the CDR3, the full variable domain is DTGVSQNPRHKITKRGQNVTFRCDPISEHNRLYWYRQTLGQGPEFLTYFQNEAQLEKSRLLSDRFSAERPKGSFSTLEIQRTEQGDSAMYLCASSPMGDPLEQYFGAGTRLSVL.

The chain links TRBV4-2 to TRBJ1-5; 11 bases are shared with TRBD1. J was trimmed by 9 bases and V by 0 bases; bases with no gene match: 10. There are 17 residues in the CDR3. Germline loops: CDR1 LGHNA, CDR2 YNFKEQ. The DNA for the CDR3 is TGTGCCAGCAGCCAAGATAGTTCGGGACAGGGGGATTTGCCCCAGCATTTT. As protein: CASSQDSSGQGDLPQHF.

Remarks on this clonotype: Its ends do not fully match the called genes, so a read error is possible. The rearrangement links TRBV20-1 to TRBJ2-6, with TRBD1 matching over 8 bases. CDR1 and CDR2 from the germline V gene are DFQATT and SNEGSKA (reference sequence). The CDR3 covers 17 residues. CDR3: CSAKSGGSPSGANVRTF. CDR3 nucleotide sequence: TGCAGTGCTAAATCAGGGGGCAGTCCCTCTGGGGCCAACGTCCGGACTTTC.

This clonotype was counted only a few times. This chain connects TRBV28 to TRBJ2-7, with 9 bases lining up with TRBD1. The CDR3 is 16 residues long. Germline assignment: CDR1 MDHEN and CDR2 SYDVKM. V was pared by 1 base and J by 3 bases, with 7 bases of the junction left unmatched. CDR3 sequence: CASSLFRTGANYEQYF. The CDR3 coding sequence is TGTGCCAGCAGTTTATTCCGGACAGGGGCGAACTACGAGCAGTACTTC.

J is TRBJ2-1 and V is TRBV5-1; TRBD1 matches at 7 bases. The CDR3 totals 16 residues. V trimming: 4 bases; J trimming: 9 bases; junction bases outside the gene matches: 16. The V gene's germline CDR1 is SGHRS and CDR2 YFSETQ. The DNA of the CDR3 is TGCGCCAGCAGCACACCCCGACAGGGAAGGATCAGTGAGCAGTTCTTC. It specifies CASSTPRQGRISEQFF.

This clonotype occurred a few times. J is TRBJ2-3 and V is TRBV6-6, with 8 bases aligning to TRBD1. The ends lost 5 bases at V and 4 bases at J; junction bases unmatched: 11. Germline V gene lookup returns CDR1 MNHNY and CDR2 SVGAGI (reference sequence). The CDR3 contains 16 residues. CDR3 in amino acids: CASSKRTGNVPDTQYF. In DNA form, the CDR3 reads TGTGCCAGCAGTAAAAGGACAGGGAATGTCCCAGATACGCAGTATTTT.

The chain couples TRBV6-6 to TRBJ2-3, with D unclear. CDR1 and CDR2 from the germline V gene are MNHNY and SVGAGI (reference sequence). V lost 2 bases to trimming and J lost 0 bases, with 6 bases between them. The length of the CDR3 is 14 residues. The CDR3 spells CASSYITSTDTQYF. Written as DNA, the CDR3 is TGTGCCAGCAGTTACATTACTAGCACAGATACGCAGTATTTT.

This clonotype was detected only a few times. The chain employs TRBV4-3 and TRBJ1-1; tentative D call: TRBD1 (6 bases). The length of the CDR3 is 16 residues. V lost 2 bases to trimming and J lost 1 base, with 14 bases between them. The V gene's germline CDR1 is LGHNA and CDR2 YSLEER. The CDR3 spells CASSQSYPTGNTEAFF. CDR3 nucleotides: TGCGCCAGCAGCCAAAGTTACCCGACAGGGAACACTGAAGCTTTCTTT.

J is TRBJ1-3 and V is TRBV5-6; tentative D call: TRBD1 (5 bases). There are 14 residues in the CDR3. V lost 4 bases and J lost 6, with 14 bases in between. Germline-derived CDR1 and CDR2 are SGHDT and YYEEEE. The chain's CDR3 is CASSRYLQENTIYF. As DNA, the CDR3 is TGTGCCAGCAGCCGATACCTACAGGAAAACACCATATATTTT.

In its sample, this clonotype was seen a few times. The rearrangement links TRBV5-1 to TRBJ2-2; 7 nucleotides agree with TRBD1. The CDR3 has 16 residues. Germline loops: CDR1 SGHRS, CDR2 YFSETQ. The V gene end was trimmed by 4 bases and the J gene end by 1 base; junction bases not matched to a gene: 7. The CDR3 DNA is TGCGCCAGCAGCCAGAACCACAGGGGGAACACCGGGGAGCTGTTTTTT. Protein product: CASSQNHRGNTGELFF. Complete variable domain (other parts from reference TRBV5-1 and TRBJ2-2): KAGVTQTPRYLIKTRGQQVTLSCSPISGHRSVSWYQQTPGQGLQFLFEYFSETQRNKGNFPGRFSGRQFSNSRSEMNVSTLELGDSALYLCASSQNHRGNTGELFFGEGSRLTVL.

This chain uses TRBV7-2 with TRBJ2-6; 7 positions match TRBD1. Germline assignment: CDR1 SGHTA and CDR2 FQGNSA. The CDR3 is 19 amino acids. The ends lost 5 bases at V and 0 bases at J; junction bases unmatched: 13. The CDR3 DNA follows: TGTGCCAGCAGCCGGGGACAGCAAATCAACCCCTCTGGGGCCAACGTCCTGACTTTC. Protein product: CASSRGQQINPSGANVLTF.

This chain connects TRBV29-1 to TRBJ2-5; D might be TRBD1 or TRBD2, each matching 5 bases. Germline values: CDR1 SQVTM, CDR2 ANQGSEA. CDR3 length: 14 amino acids. Trimming cost V 6 bases and J 5 bases, with 19 bases left between them. CDR3 region: CSVDRDAGDETQYF. The CDR3 bases are TGCAGCGTAGACCGGGACGCCGGCGACGAGACCCAGTACTTC.

J is TRBJ2-3 and V is TRBV21-1; the table's D call of TRBD2 was not tested on the DNA. TRBV21-1 is marked as a pseudogene. The CDR3 has 17 amino acids. CDR3 in DNA: TGTGCCAGCACCCGTCTTCTAGCGGGAGATAGCACAGATACGCAGTATTTT. This codes for CASTRLLAGDSTDTQYF.

The CDR3 DNA reads TGTGCCAGCACCTTCCCAGAAGGCTATACTTCTAACTATGGCTACACCTTC. It codes for CASTFPEGYTSNYGYTF. The V gene is TRBV7-9, the J gene TRBJ1-2, with D unresolved. The CDR3 consists of 17 residues. Trimming took 7 bases from V and 0 from J, leaving 21 bases between them. Looked up from germline, CDR1 is SEHNR and CDR2 is FQNEAQ (reference sequence).

This clonotype came up a few times. This rearrangement joins TRBV29-1 to TRBJ1-1, with D uncertain. This CDR3 is 11 amino acids long. The V end lost 4 bases, the J end lost 4 bases, and 7 bases lay between the germline ends. The V gene's germline CDR1 is SQVTM and CDR2 ANQGSEA. Here the CDR3 DNA reads TGCAGCGTTGCCAGGTTCACTGAAGCTTTCTTT. Protein product: CSVARFTEAFF.

The chain couples TRBV20-1 to TRBJ2-5; TRBD2 aligns across 8 bases. The DNA matches TRBJ2-7 better at its end, which makes the J call doubtful. The CDR3 has 14 amino acids. Germline CDR1 and CDR2: DFQATT and SNEGSKA (reference sequence). This chain's CDR3 is CSARVASGHDEQYF. The CDR3 bases are TGCAGTGCTAGGGTTGCTAGCGGGCACGACGAGCAGTACTTC.